The rows below give T cell receptor beta chains drawn from one sample of a study of OX40 agonist ivuxolimab in advanced cancers. TCRdb's table, derived via immunoSEQ multiplex PCR, lists solely in-frame clones and lacks some. The sample yields over 40,000 clones, about 89% seen once. Source: CD4+ or CD8+ T cells sorted from blood, taken in a trial of the OX40 agonist ivuxolimab. Receptor source: an adult with an advanced solid tumor such as melanoma, head and neck, liver or kidney cancer. Both conserved end residues are part of each CDR3. D genes are given only for firm matches. Clone size is stated in some rows and not others, as once, few, many or a class when expanded.

d_call j_call v_call clone_size cdr3_nt cdr3_aa
. TRBJ1-1 TRBV6-6 . TGTGCCAGCAGTTCACAGGGTATGAACACTGAAGCTTTCTTT CASSSQGMNTEAFF
TRBD1 TRBJ1-1 TRBV4-1 . TGCGCCAGCAGCCAGAGGACAGGGGGCTTAGCTGAAGCTTTCTTT CASSQRTGGLAEAFF
. TRBJ1-4 TRBV11-1 . TGTGCCAGCAGCTTAGGGGATTCAGCAACTAATGAAAAACTGTTTTTT CASSLGDSATNEKLFF
. TRBJ2-1 TRBV28 . TGTGCCAGCAGCCGACCCCCTTACAATGAGCAGTTCTTC CASSRPPYNEQFF
TRBD1 TRBJ1-6 TRBV23-1 . TGCGCCAGCAGTCACCAGGACAGGACTTATAATTCACCCCTCCACTTT CASSHQDRTYNSPLHF
. TRBJ2-7 TRBV27 . TGTGCCAGCAGGACGGCCTCCTACGAGCAGTACTTC CASRTASYEQYF
. TRBJ2-1 TRBV6-1 . TGTGCCAGCAGTGCTGTCCCCGAAGGCTCCTACAATGAGCAGTTCTTC CASSAVPEGSYNEQFF
. TRBJ2-5 TRBV5-5 . TGTGCCAGCAGCTTGCCCGGCCAAGAGACCCAGTACTTC CASSLPGQETQYF
. TRBJ2-1 TRBV19 few TGTGCCAGTAGGGACTACTACAATGAGCAGTTCTTC CASRDYYNEQFF
. TRBJ2-7 TRBV6-1 once TGTGCCAGCAGTTTAACAGGGTCCTACGAGCAGTACTTC CASSLTGSYEQYF
TRBD2 TRBJ2-1 TRBV29-1 . TGCAGCGTGGGAGGACTAGCAGGCATTGAGCAGTTCTTC CSVGGLAGIEQFF
. TRBJ1-2 TRBV28 . TGTGCCATCCTAGAGGTGGCAATGAATGGCTACACCTTC CAILEVAMNGYTF
. TRBJ2-7 TRBV11-2 . TGTGCCAGCAGTCGGCAGGATTTCGAGCAGTACTTC CASSRQDFEQYF
. TRBJ2-1 TRBV6-6 . TGTGCCAGCAGTCGCTTGCCTGGTGAGCAGTTCTTC CASSRLPGEQFF
. TRBJ1-2 TRBV5-4 . TGTGCCAGCAGCCAAAGACAGAACCTTTATGGCTACACCTTC CASSQRQNLYGYTF
. TRBJ2-7 TRBV21-1 . TGTGCCAGCCATCTGAACAGGGAAGGGAGCGAGCAGTACTTC CASHLNREGSEQYF
. TRBJ1-1 TRBV6-5 once TGTGCCAGCATTAAAGGGGGGGGGACTGAAGCTTTCTTT CASIKGGGTEAFF
. TRBJ2-7 TRBV4-1 . TGCGCCAGCAGCCCCCACTATCGCGGGAACAGCGAGCAGTACTTC CASSPHYRGNSEQYF
TRBD1 TRBJ2-1 TRBV9 . TGTGCCAGCAGCGTCGATTGGAACGGACAGGCGTTCTTC CASSVDWNGQAFF
. TRBJ2-2 TRBV14 . TGTGCCAGCAGCCGGGTGCCAGCATTACAGGGAATCACCGGGGAGCTGTTTTTT CASSRVPALQGITGELFF
. TRBJ1-5 TRBV11-2 . TGTGCCAGCGCCCAGGGCAGCCATCAGCCCCAGCATTTT CASAQGSHQPQHF
. TRBJ1-2 TRBV5-4 . TGTGCCAGCAGCTTGGACACCTTCTATGGCTACACCTTC CASSLDTFYGYTF
. TRBJ1-5 TRBV29-1 . TGCAGCGTTGCCGCGGGGACGAACAATCAGCCCCAGCATTTT CSVAAGTNNQPQHF
TRBD2 TRBJ2-7 TRBV7-2 . TGTGCCAGCAGGCCCGGGACTAGTACGTACGAGCAGTACTTC CASRPGTSTYEQYF
. TRBJ1-4 TRBV20-1 once TGCAGTGCTCGCAGCCGGGAAAAACTGTTTTTT CSARSREKLFF
. TRBJ1-5 TRBV27 . TGTGCCAGCAGTTTGCGTAGGGGTGGGGGTAGCAATCAGCCCCAGCATTTT CASSLRRGGGSNQPQHF
TRBD1 TRBJ2-5 TRBV14 few TGTGCCAGCAGCCAATCCAGGGGGCTGGAGACCCAGTACTTC CASSQSRGLETQYF
. TRBJ2-7 TRBV7-9 . TGTGCCAGCAGCCCTGGGGAGCGGGTTCGGTACGAGCAGTACTTC CASSPGERVRYEQYF
. TRBJ1-3 TRBV7-6 . TGTGCCAGCAGCGGCGGGGCCCCCCCCTCTGGAAACACCATATATTTT CASSGGAPPSGNTIYF
TRBD2 TRBJ2-7 TRBV6-5 . TGTGCCAGCAGGCCACGGGCGGGAGGTTACTACGAGCAGTACTTC CASRPRAGGYYEQYF
. TRBJ1-1 TRBV9 . TGTGCCAGCAGCGTAGCTATGGAAGACAACACTGAAGCTTTCTTT CASSVAMEDNTEAFF
. TRBJ2-1 TRBV11-3 few TGTGCCAGCAGCTTAGCCGGGACCTTCTACAATGAGCAGTTCTTC CASSLAGTFYNEQFF
. TRBJ2-5 TRBV7-2 . TGTGCCAGCAGCTTAGGGGCGGAGACCCAGTACTTC CASSLGAETQYF
TRBD1 TRBJ1-2 TRBV6-1 . TGTGCCAGCAAAAGGGGACAGACTAACTATGGCTACACCTTC CASKRGQTNYGYTF
. TRBJ2-7 TRBV19 . TGTGCCAGTAGTTCTCTAGCGCGCTCCTACGAGCAGTACTTC CASSSLARSYEQYF
. TRBJ1-5 TRBV19 . TGTGCCAGTAGTATCTATGGTAGCCGAGGCAATCAGCCCCAGCATTTT CASSIYGSRGNQPQHF
. TRBJ2-1 TRBV9 . TGTGCCAGCAGCGTAGGGACGGGCCAAGAGGTCAATGAGCAGTTCTTC CASSVGTGQEVNEQFF
. TRBJ2-1 TRBV6-5 . TGTGCCAGCAGTTCCCCTCAAAGGCGGGTAAGCAATGAGCAGTTCTTC CASSSPQRRVSNEQFF
. TRBJ2-5 TRBV18 . TGTGCCAGCTCACCGGGAACAGGGAGAGAGACCCAGTACTTC CASSPGTGRETQYF
TRBD2 TRBJ2-7 TRBV10-1 . TGCGCCAGCAGTGTGGGCACTAGCGGGAGCGACGAGCAGTACTTC CASSVGTSGSDEQYF
TRBD2 TRBJ2-1 TRBV15 . TGTGCCACCAGCAGAGATGAGGGGACTAGCGGTTACAATGAGCAGTTCTTC CATSRDEGTSGYNEQFF
. TRBJ1-5 TRBV6-1 few TGTGCCAGCAGCGGGGGCAATCAGCCCCAGCATTTT CASSGGNQPQHF
TRBD2 TRBJ2-1 TRBV11-3 . TGTGCCAGCAACGATGGGGGGGGTTCCTACAATGAGCAGTTCTTC CASNDGGGSYNEQFF
TRBD2 TRBJ2-3 TRBV2 . TGTGCCACTACCGGGGGGGCTCCCAAGGATACGCAGTATTTT CATTGGAPKDTQYF
. TRBJ2-5 TRBV4-1 . TGCGCCAGCAGCCAACTACTGACGCTTCAAGAGACCCAGTACTTC CASSQLLTLQETQYF
. TRBJ1-5 TRBV5-8 . TGTGCCAGCAGCTTGCGGGCAGTTGGACAGCCCCAGCATTTT CASSLRAVGQPQHF
. TRBJ2-3 TRBV7-2 once TGTGCCAGCAGCTTAGTACAGGGTATGAGAGATACGCAGTATTTT CASSLVQGMRDTQYF
. TRBJ2-5 TRBV4-1 . TGCGCCAGCAGCCAAGATCTTACCCAGTACTTC CASSQDLTQYF
TRBD2 TRBJ2-2 TRBV29-1 once TGCAGCGTTGGAGAAAGAGCGGGAGGGGTCACCGGGGAGCTGTTTTTT CSVGERAGGVTGELFF